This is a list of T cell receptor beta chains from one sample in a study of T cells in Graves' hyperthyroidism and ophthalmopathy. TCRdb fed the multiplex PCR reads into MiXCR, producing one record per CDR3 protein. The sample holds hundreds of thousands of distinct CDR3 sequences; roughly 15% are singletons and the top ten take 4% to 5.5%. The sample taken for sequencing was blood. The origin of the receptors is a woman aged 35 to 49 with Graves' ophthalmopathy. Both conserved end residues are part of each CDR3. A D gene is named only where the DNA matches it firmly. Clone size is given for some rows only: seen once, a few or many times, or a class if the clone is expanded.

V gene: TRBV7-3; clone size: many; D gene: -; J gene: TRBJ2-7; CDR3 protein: CASSLELTYEQYF; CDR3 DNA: TGTGCCAGCAGCTTAGAACTAACGTACGAGCAGTACTTC
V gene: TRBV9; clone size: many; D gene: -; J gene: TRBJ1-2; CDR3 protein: CASRKGQGEYGYTF; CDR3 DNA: TGTGCCAGCAGGAAAGGTCAGGGTGAATATGGCTACACCTTC
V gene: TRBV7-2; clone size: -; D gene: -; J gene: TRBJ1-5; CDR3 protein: CASSYRDSDNQPQHF; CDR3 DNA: TGTGCCAGCAGCTACCGGGACTCCGATAATCAGCCCCAGCATTTT
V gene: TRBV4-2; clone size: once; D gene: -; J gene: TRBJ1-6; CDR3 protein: CASSQVVGRGSPLHF; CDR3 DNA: TGTGCCAGCAGCCAAGTAGTGGGGAGGGGGTCACCCCTCCACTTT
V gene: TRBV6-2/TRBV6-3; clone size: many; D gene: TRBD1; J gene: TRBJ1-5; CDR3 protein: CASRRGLGVQPQHF; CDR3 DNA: TGTGCCAGCAGAAGGGGGCTGGGGGTTCAGCCCCAGCATTTT
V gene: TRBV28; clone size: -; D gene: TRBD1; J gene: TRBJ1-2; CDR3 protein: CASSTMTGRSNYGYTF; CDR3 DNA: TGTGCCAGCAGTACGATGACAGGGAGGTCGAACTATGGCTACACCTTC
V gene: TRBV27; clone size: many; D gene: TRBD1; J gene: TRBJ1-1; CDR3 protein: CASSTWTGGDTEAFF; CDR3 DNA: TGTGCCAGCAGTACTTGGACAGGGGGTGACACTGAAGCTTTCTTT
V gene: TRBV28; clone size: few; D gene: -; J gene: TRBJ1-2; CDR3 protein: CASRRGKDGYTF; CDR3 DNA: TGTGCCAGCAGAAGGGGGAAGGATGGCTACACCTTC
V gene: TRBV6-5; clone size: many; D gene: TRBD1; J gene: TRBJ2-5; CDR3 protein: CASSYLPGTVLKETQYF; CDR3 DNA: TGTGCCAGCAGTTACCTTCCTGGGACAGTTCTAAAAGAGACCCAGTACTTC
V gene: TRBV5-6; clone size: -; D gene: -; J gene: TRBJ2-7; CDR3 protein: CASSLADTGLDEQYF; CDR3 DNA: TGTGCCAGCAGCTTGGCGGACACTGGGCTCGACGAGCAGTACTTC
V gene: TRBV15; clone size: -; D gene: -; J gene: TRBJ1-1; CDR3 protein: CATSRDRSADPDTEAFF; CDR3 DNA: TGTGCCACCAGCAGAGATCGTTCGGCGGACCCGGACACTGAAGCTTTCTTT
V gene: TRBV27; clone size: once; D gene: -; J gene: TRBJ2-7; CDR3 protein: CASSLWGAEQYF; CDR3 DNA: TGTGCCAGCAGTTTATGGGGAGCGGAGCAGTACTTC
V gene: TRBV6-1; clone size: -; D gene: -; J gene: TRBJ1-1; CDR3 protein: CASPKPGGNTEAFF; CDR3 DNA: TGTGCCAGCCCAAAACCGGGAGGGAACACTGAAGCTTTCTTT
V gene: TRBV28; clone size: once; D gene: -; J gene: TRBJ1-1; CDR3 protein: CASRIPLEGTEAFF; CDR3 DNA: TGTGCCAGCAGGATTCCCCTCGAGGGCACTGAAGCTTTCTTT
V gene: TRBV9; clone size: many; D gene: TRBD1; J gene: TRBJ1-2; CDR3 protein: CASSAAYRGGYGYTF; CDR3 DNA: TGTGCCAGCAGTGCAGCCTACAGGGGCGGCTATGGCTACACCTTC
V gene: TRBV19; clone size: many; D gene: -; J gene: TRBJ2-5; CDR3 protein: CASSTPDTYYQETQYF; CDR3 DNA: TGTGCCAGTAGTACTCCGGACACTTATTACCAAGAGACCCAGTACTTC
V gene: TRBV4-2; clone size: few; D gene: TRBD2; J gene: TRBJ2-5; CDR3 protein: CASSHPVGGGAETQYF; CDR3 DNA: TGTGCCAGCAGCCACCCTGTCGGGGGGGGGGCGGAGACCCAGTACTTC
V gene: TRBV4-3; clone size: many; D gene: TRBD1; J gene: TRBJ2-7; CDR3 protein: CASSRTGRDYEQYF; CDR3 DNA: TGCGCCAGCAGCCGGACAGGCAGGGACTACGAGCAGTACTTC
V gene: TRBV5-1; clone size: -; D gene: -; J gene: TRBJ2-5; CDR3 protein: CASSWNPTALQETQYF; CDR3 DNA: TGCGCCAGCAGCTGGAACCCGACAGCGTTACAAGAGACCCAGTACTTC
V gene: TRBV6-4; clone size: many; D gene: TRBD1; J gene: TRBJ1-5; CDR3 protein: CASSVDRDQPQHF; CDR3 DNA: TGTGCCAGCAGTGTTGACAGGGATCAGCCCCAGCATTTT
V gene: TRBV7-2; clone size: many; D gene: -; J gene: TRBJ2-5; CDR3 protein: CASSLWAGGKETQYF; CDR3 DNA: TGTGCCAGCAGCTTATGGGCAGGGGGGAAAGAGACCCAGTACTTC
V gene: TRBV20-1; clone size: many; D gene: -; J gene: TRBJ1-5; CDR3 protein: CSASESLFAPQHF; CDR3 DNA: TGCAGTGCTAGTGAATCCCTTTTTGCGCCCCAGCATTTT
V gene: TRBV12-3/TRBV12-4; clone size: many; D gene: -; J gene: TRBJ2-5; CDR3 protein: CASSFRGSTETQYF; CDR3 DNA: TGTGCCAGCAGTTTTCGGGGTTCGACGGAGACCCAGTACTTC
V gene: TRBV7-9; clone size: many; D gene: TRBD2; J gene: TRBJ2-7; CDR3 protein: CASSLFTSGRSDEQYF; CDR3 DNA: TGTGCCAGCAGCTTATTTACTAGCGGGAGGTCCGACGAGCAGTACTTC
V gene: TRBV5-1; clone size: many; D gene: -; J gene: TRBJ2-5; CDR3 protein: CASSRGIEETQYF; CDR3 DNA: TGCGCCAGCAGCCGCGGAATAGAAGAGACCCAGTACTTC
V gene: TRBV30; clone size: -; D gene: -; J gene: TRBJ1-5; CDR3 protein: CAWNRDNQPQHF; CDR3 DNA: TGTGCCTGGAACAGGGACAATCAGCCCCAGCATTTT
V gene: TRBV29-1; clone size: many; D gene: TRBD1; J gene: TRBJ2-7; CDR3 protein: CSAYLTGAAYGQYF; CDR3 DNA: TGCAGCGCTTACCTAACAGGGGCGGCCTACGGGCAGTACTTC
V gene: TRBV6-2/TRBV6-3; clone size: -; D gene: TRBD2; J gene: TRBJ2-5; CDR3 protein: CASKLAGAGTQYF; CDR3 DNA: TGTGCCAGCAAGCTAGCGGGAGCGGGGACCCAGTACTTC
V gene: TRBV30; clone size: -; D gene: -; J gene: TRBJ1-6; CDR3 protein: CAWSANSPLHF; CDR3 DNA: TGTGCCTGGAGTGCAAATTCACCCCTCCACTTT
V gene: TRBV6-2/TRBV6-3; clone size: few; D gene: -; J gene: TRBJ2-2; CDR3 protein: CAARFSGELFF; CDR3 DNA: TGTGCCGCGCGGTTTTCCGGGGAGCTGTTTTTT
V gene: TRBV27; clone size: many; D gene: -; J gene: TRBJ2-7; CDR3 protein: CASSLSATYEQYF; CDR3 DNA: TGTGCCAGCAGCCTTAGCGCGACCTACGAGCAGTACTTC
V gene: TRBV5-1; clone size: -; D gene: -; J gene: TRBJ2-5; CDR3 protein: CASSFAGQQETQYF; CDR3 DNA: TGCGCCAGCAGCTTCGCAGGGCAGCAAGAGACCCAGTACTTC
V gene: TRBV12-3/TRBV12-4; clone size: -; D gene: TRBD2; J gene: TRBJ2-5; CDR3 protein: CASSWGGRGETQYF; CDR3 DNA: TGTGCCAGCAGTTGGGGCGGGAGGGGTGAGACCCAGTACTTC
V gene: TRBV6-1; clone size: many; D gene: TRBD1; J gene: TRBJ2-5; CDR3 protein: CASRDLPTGGQETQYF; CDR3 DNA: TGTGCCAGCAGGGATCTACCTACAGGGGGGCAAGAGACCCAGTACTTC
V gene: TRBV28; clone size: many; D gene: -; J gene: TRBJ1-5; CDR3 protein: CASSLEGRQPQHF; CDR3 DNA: TGTGCCAGCAGCTTGGAAGGAAGGCAGCCCCAGCATTTT
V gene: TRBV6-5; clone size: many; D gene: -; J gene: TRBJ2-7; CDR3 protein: CASRTGFSYEQYF; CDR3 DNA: TGTGCCAGCAGGACAGGTTTCTCCTACGAGCAGTACTTC
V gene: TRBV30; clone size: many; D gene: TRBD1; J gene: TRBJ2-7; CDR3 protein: CAWDAGTAYEQYF; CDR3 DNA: TGTGCCTGGGACGCCGGGACAGCCTACGAGCAGTACTTC
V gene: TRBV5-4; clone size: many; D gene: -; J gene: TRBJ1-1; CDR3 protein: CASSLDAGNTEAFF; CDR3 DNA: TGTGCCAGCAGCTTGGATGCGGGGAACACTGAAGCTTTCTTT
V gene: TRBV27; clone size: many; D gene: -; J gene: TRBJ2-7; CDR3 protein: CASSPYPGNEQYF; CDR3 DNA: TGTGCCAGCAGTCCTTACCCGGGGAACGAGCAGTACTTC
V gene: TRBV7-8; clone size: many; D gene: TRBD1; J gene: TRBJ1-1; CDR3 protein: CASSTSGQGTAFF; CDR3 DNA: TGTGCCAGCAGCACTAGCGGACAGGGGACTGCTTTCTTT
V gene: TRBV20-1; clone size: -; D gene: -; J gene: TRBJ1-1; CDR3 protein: CSARGQLETEAFF; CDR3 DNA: TGCAGTGCTAGAGGGCAGCTGGAGACTGAAGCTTTCTTT
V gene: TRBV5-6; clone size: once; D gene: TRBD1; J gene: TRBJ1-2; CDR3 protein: CASSLDGTGGPANYGYTF; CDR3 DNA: TGTGCCAGCAGCTTGGATGGGACAGGGGGGCCTGCTAACTATGGCTACACCTTC